The next 5 T cell receptor beta chains were all read from a single sample in a study of early T cells in non-severe SARS-CoV-2 infection. MiXCR, applied by TCRdb to the 5' RACE reads, yields one record per CDR3 protein. This sample has fewer than 40,000 distinct CDR3 sequences, with under 7.5% found just once. Sequenced material: whole blood. The origin of the receptors is an adult who was a healthcare worker with PCR-confirmed SARS-CoV-2 infection or an uninfected control (not recorded which).

This clonotype has a count of ten or more. This chain uses TRBV18 with TRBJ2-7; D perhaps matches TRBD2 (6 bases). CDR1 KGHSH and CDR2 LQKENI come from the germline V gene. The CDR3 extends over 13 amino acids. Trimming cost V 2 bases and J 7 bases, with 12 bases left between them. The CDR3: CASSPLTGEEQYF. The CDR3 nucleotides are TGTGCCAGCTCACCATTAACGGGAGAAGAGCAGTACTTC.

The sample holds many counts of this clonotype. The chain links TRBV28 to TRBJ1-4; the D is unclear. This CDR3 region has 11 residues. The V end was cut by 3 bases, the J end by 6 bases, with 2 bases between. Germline V gene sequence: CDR1 MDHEN, CDR2 SYDVKM. The CDR3 region has the DNA TGTGCCAGCAGTTTTTATGAAAAACTGTTTTTT. Amino acid sequence: CASSFYEKLFF.

The chain has TRBV6-5 and TRBJ2-7; D gene uncertain. The CDR3 loop spans 14 amino acids. CDR1 and CDR2 (germline): MNHEY, SVGAGI. Trimming took off 7 bases at V and 2 bases at J, with 15 bases between the two ends. The CDR3 loop reads CASTPGIAAYEQYF. The CDR3 nucleotides are TGTGCCAGCACTCCGGGTATAGCCGCCTACGAGCAGTACTTC.

Many counts were recorded for this clonotype. This chain connects TRBV20-1 to TRBJ2-1, with TRBD1 matching 8 bases. The CDR3 is 15 amino acids. V lost 3 bases to trimming and J lost 7 bases; unmatched junction nucleotides: 11. Germline V CDR1 and CDR2: DFQATT, SNEGSKA (reference sequence). The CDR3 nucleotides are TGCAGTGCTAGTGATCCCGGGACAGGAAAAAATGAGCAGTTCTTC. Protein product: CSASDPGTGKNEQFF.

The table lists this clonotype with a few counts. The V gene is TRBV5-1, the J gene TRBJ2-5; D tentatively fits TRBD1 or TRBD2 (5 bases each). V lost 0 bases to trimming and J lost 3 bases, with 9 bases between them. The germline V gene has CDR1 SGHRS and CDR2 YFSETQ. This CDR3 is 14 amino acids long. CDR3 DNA: TGCGCCAGCAGCTTGGGTCAGGGAGAAGAGACCCAGTACTTC. This translates into CASSLGQGEETQYF. Full variable domain (missing parts from reference TRBV5-1 and TRBJ2-5): KAGVTQTPRYLIKTRGQQVTLSCSPISGHRSVSWYQQTPGQGLQFLFEYFSETQRNKGNFPGRFSGRQFSNSRSEMNVSTLELGDSALYLCASSLGQGEETQYFGPGTRLLVL.